A selection of T cell receptor beta chains follows, all from one sample in a study of T cell changes during pregnancy in multiple sclerosis. Here immunoSEQ multiplex PCR was the method, and the copy in TCRdb shows in-frame clones only, minus some. The profile shows over 70,000 clones, over 90% of them singletons. Specimen: peripheral blood, collected in the third trimester of pregnancy. The receptors were sampled from a female donor with multiple sclerosis, enrolled in a pregnancy study. Both conserved end residues are part of each CDR3. A D gene is named only where the DNA matches it firmly. A clone size is listed for some rows: how often the clone was seen (once, few, many), or a class if it is expanded.

-,TRBV7-6,TRBD1,TRBJ2-7,CASSPRQGVSYEQYF,TGTGCCAGCAGCCCCCGACAGGGGGTCTCCTACGAGCAGTACTTC
-,TRBV7-9,-,TRBJ1-3,CASSWGLGGSGNTIYF,TGTGCCAGCAGCTGGGGACTTGGAGGCTCTGGAAACACCATATATTTT
-,TRBV30,TRBD1,TRBJ1-2,CAWSVRGGTGYTF,TGTGCCTGGAGTGTACGAGGGGGGACAGGTTACACCTTC
-,TRBV18,TRBD1,TRBJ2-2,CASSSGTGKTGELFF,TGTGCCAGCTCGTCCGGGACAGGGAAAACCGGGGAGCTGTTTTTT
-,TRBV2,TRBD1,TRBJ1-1,CASSNRPGQANTEAFF,TGTGCCAGCAGTAATCGACCCGGACAGGCGAACACTGAAGCTTTCTTT
-,TRBV10-1,-,TRBJ2-7,CASSEVKAGQPSYEQYF,TGCGCCAGCAGTGAGGTTAAAGCGGGACAACCCTCCTACGAGCAGTACTTC
-,TRBV7-6,-,TRBJ2-7,CASSPTMGALSDYEQYF,TGTGCCAGCAGCCCGACCATGGGGGCTTTAAGTGACTACGAGCAGTACTTC
-,TRBV18,TRBD2,TRBJ2-2,CASSPRTSVTNTGELFF,TGTGCCAGCTCACCACGGACTAGCGTCACGAACACCGGGGAGCTGTTTTTT
-,TRBV30,-,TRBJ2-5,CAWTSGQETQYF,TGTGCCTGGACAAGCGGCCAAGAGACCCAGTACTTC
-,TRBV19,TRBD1,TRBJ2-7,CASRGQGSYEQYF,TGTGCCAGTAGAGGACAGGGATCCTACGAGCAGTACTTC
-,TRBV6-1,-,TRBJ2-7,CASSGQFAASYEQYF,TGTGCCAGCAGTGGGCAGTTTGCTGCTTCCTACGAGCAGTACTTC
-,TRBV28,TRBD1,TRBJ1-5,CASRDRENQPQHF,TGTGCCAGCCGGGACAGAGAGAATCAGCCCCAGCATTTT
-,TRBV20-1,-,TRBJ2-3,CSARIAEQQYF,TGCAGTGCTAGGATAGCGGAACAGCAGTATTTT
-,TRBV29-1,-,TRBJ2-2,CSVVRLNTGELFF,TGCAGCGTTGTCAGGCTGAACACCGGGGAGCTGTTTTTT
-,TRBV27,TRBD1,TRBJ1-5,CASSLSGTGGKHQHF,TGTGCCAGCAGTTTATCAGGGACAGGGGGGAAACACCAGCATTTT
-,TRBV2,TRBD2,TRBJ2-1,CASSAGTSGRDEQFF,TGTGCCAGCAGCGCCGGGACTAGCGGTAGGGATGAGCAGTTCTTC
-,TRBV27,TRBD1,TRBJ1-1,CASSWDRYTEAFF,TGTGCCAGCAGCTGGGACAGGTACACTGAAGCTTTCTTT
-,TRBV28,-,TRBJ1-3,CASNKWDSRSGNTIYF,TGTGCCAGCAATAAATGGGACTCAAGGTCTGGAAACACCATATATTTT
-,TRBV10-3,-,TRBJ1-2,CAINGGGPNYGYTF,TGTGCCATCAACGGAGGAGGGCCCAACTATGGCTACACCTTC
few,TRBV20-1,TRBD1,TRBJ1-1,CSADRVEAFF,TGCAGTGCTGACAGGGTTGAAGCTTTCTTT
few,TRBV5-4,-,TRBJ2-3,CASSLGSKSTDTQYF,TGTGCCAGCAGCTTGGGAAGCAAGAGCACAGATACGCAGTATTTT
few,TRBV5-1,TRBD1,TRBJ2-2,CASSFIGQGNTGELFF,TGCGCCAGCAGCTTCATCGGACAGGGTAACACCGGGGAGCTGTTTTTT
-,TRBV29-1,TRBD1,TRBJ2-1,CSHGQGANNEQFF,TGCAGCCACGGACAGGGGGCCAACAATGAGCAGTTCTTC
-,TRBV6-1,TRBD2,TRBJ2-1,CASSEVAGGYNEQFF,TGTGCCAGCAGTGAAGTAGCGGGAGGTTACAATGAGCAGTTCTTC
-,TRBV30,-,TRBJ1-1,CAWSVLKRTEAFF,TGTGCCTGGAGTGTACTGAAGCGCACTGAAGCTTTCTTT
-,TRBV5-4,TRBD1,TRBJ1-1,CASSLAPGGMNTEAFF,TGTGCCAGCAGCTTGGCGCCAGGGGGTATGAACACTGAAGCTTTCTTT
-,TRBV6-6,-,TRBJ1-1,CASSYPQGRGNTEAFF,TGTGCCAGCAGTTACCCTCAAGGACGGGGGAACACTGAAGCTTTCTTT
-,TRBV5-1,TRBD2,TRBJ2-7,CASSSQTSGGYEQYF,TGCGCCAGCAGCTCGCAGACTAGCGGGGGATACGAGCAGTACTTC